Here is one TCR beta chain with its context. Its antigen is not identified. This sample was taken from a study of CD8+ T cells in alopecia areata. Looking at the study overall: For 6 to 18 months, tofacitinib was taken, and 6 months off drug followed.

The CDR3 runs 14 residues. Trimming removed 2 bases from V and 4 bases from J, with 10 bases in between. CDR1 and CDR2 from the germline V gene are SEHNR and FQNEAQ (reference sequence). Notes on the study in general: It was lesional scalp, especially alopecia totalis/universalis, that showed higher clonality than normal scalp. Because one nonresponder was included, the link of baseline CD8+ expansion to response is considered uncertain.

RNA was isolated and reverse transcribed to cDNA, the sequencing template. TCRdb's table, derived via immunoSEQ multiplex PCR, lists solely in-frame clones and lacks some. This table holds about 180,000 clones, 53% found once. Treatment in this sample: oral pan-JAK inhibitor, 5-10 mg twice daily. Peripheral blood samples and lesional scalp punch biopsies were obtained from alopecia areata patients. The chain couples TRBV7-9 to TRBJ2-3, with D perhaps TRBD2 (5 bases). The clonotype originates from a human donor with alopecia areata. Sequenced material: CD8+ T cells sorted from blood, taken at week 24, from a patient treated with tofacitinib. CDR3 coding DNA: TGTGCCAGCAGCTTATCGGGGTACCCAGATACGCAGTATTTT. This gives the protein CASSLSGYPDTQYF.